The clone carrying this T cell receptor beta chain was counted a few times. The V end was cut by 5 bases, the J end by 2 bases, with 7 bases between. Germline values: CDR1 MNHEY, CDR2 SVGEGT. There are 12 residues in the CDR3. The record originates from a study of identical twins. TCRdb reprocessed the 5' RACE reads via MiXCR and lists one record per CDR3 protein. This sample carries a few hundred thousand distinct CDR3 sequences, 24% of them seen once, and the ten largest clones take about 3%. These data also formed part of another study, on T cells expressing NK-cell markers. That publication notes: Dominant NKG2C+ clonotypes in 6 or 7 donors made up roughly 1.0-7.0% of CD8+ T cells.

This TCR came from a woman between 18 and 30 years old in good health. Sequences were obtained from CD4+ T cells sorted from blood. V gene TRBV6-2 or TRBV6-3 combines with J gene TRBJ2-7; D is uncertain. CDR3 in DNA: TGTGCCAGCAGTCCCCTCGCCTACGAGCAGTACTTC. Protein product: CASSPLAYEQYF.